The next 13 T cell receptor beta chains were all read from a single sample in a study of blood T cell repertoires in COVID-19. Data came from immunoSEQ multiplex PCR; TCRdb stores just in-frame clones and leaves some out. The profile shows approximately 80,000 clones, roughly 76% of them singletons. Sequencing input: peripheral blood. These receptors were collected from a man in his 70s with active or convalescent COVID-19.

The chain recombines TRBV2 with TRBJ1-6; the D is unclear. The CDR3 length is 12 residues. Germline values: CDR1 SNHLY, CDR2 FYNNEI. Trimming removed 6 bases at V and 5 bases at J, with 5 bases between. CDR3 bases: TGTGCCAGCAGAACAGATAATTCACCCCTCCACTTT. Residues: CASRTDNSPLHF.

This clone was observed a few times. The chain joins TRBV7-9 to TRBJ1-1, with D maybe TRBD1 (5 bases). The V gene lost 5 bases and the J gene lost 3 bases, with 13 bases spanning the gap. CDR3 size: 14 residues. CDR1 and CDR2 (germline): SEHNR, FQNEAQ (reference sequence). The CDR3 loop is CASSLLGGDTEAFF. CDR3 bases: TGTGCCAGCAGCCTTCTCGGGGGGGACACTGAAGCTTTCTTT. Using reference TRBV7-9 and TRBJ1-1 for the parts outside the CDR3, the full variable domain is DTGVSQNPRHKITKRGQNVTFRCDPISEHNRLYWYRQTLGQGPEFLTYFQNEAQLEKSRLLSDRFSAERPKGSFSTLEIQRTEQGDSAMYLCASSLLGGDTEAFFGQGTRLTVV.

The chain carries TRBV28 and TRBJ2-1; 9 bases align to TRBD1. J lost 7 bases, V lost 11 bases, and 9 bases had no gene match. Per germline, CDR1 MDHEN and CDR2 SYDVKM. The CDR3 runs to 13 residues. The CDR3 spells CAGGQGTPNEQFF. The CDR3 DNA reads TGTGCCGGCGGACAGGGGACCCCAAATGAGCAGTTCTTC. Variable domain in full (rest from reference TRBV28 and TRBJ2-1): DVKVTQSSRYLVKRTGEKVFLECVQDMDHENMFWYRQDPGLGLRLIYFSYDVKMKEKGDIPEGYSVSREKKERFSLILESASTNQTSMYLCAGGQGTPNEQFFGPGTRLTVL.

The chain recombines TRBV19 with TRBJ2-7, with D unresolved. The germline CDR1 and CDR2 sequences are LNHDA and SQIVND (reference sequence). V gave up 0 bases and J gave up 7 bases, with 10 bases separating them. The CDR3 is made up of 13 amino acids. CDR3 in amino acids: CASSIDRAREQYF. For the CDR3, the DNA is TGTGCCAGTAGTATAGATCGAGCGCGGGAGCAGTACTTC.

The CDR3 region is CASSRGIAETQYF. CDR3 nucleotide sequence: TGTGCCAGCAGCCGCGGGATAGCGGAGACCCAGTACTTC. J is TRBJ2-5 and V is TRBV7-3; D might be TRBD2 (6 bases). The CDR3 length is 13 residues. Germline assignment: CDR1 SGHTA and CDR2 FQGTGA. The germline V and J ends were trimmed by 5 bases and 5 bases, with 12 bases remaining between them.

J is TRBJ1-3 and V is TRBV2; TRBD1 is a possible D gene (5 bases). There are 13 residues in the CDR3. The germline gives CDR1 SNHLY, CDR2 FYNNEI. Trimming pared 7 bases from V and 4 bases from J, leaving 11 bases between. The CDR3 loop is CASIKGYGNTIYF. The CDR3 nucleotides read TGTGCCAGCATCAAGGGGTACGGAAACACCATATATTTT.

The chain couples TRBV19 to TRBJ1-2; D uncertain. Germline CDR1 is LNHDA and CDR2 is SQIVND (reference sequence). V was trimmed by 8 bases and J by 6 bases, leaving 13 bases between them. The CDR3 extends over 12 amino acids. CDR3 loop: CASVPGGNGYTF. The CDR3, as DNA: TGTGCCAGTGTACCCGGAGGTAATGGCTACACCTTC.

Only a few counts were recorded for this clone. This chain uses TRBV18 with TRBJ1-1; no reliable D call. Looked up from germline, CDR1 is KGHSH and CDR2 is LQKENI. The CDR3 runs to 14 residues. V dropped 0 bases and J dropped 2 bases, with 7 bases sitting between them. In nucleotides, the CDR3 is TGTGCCAGCTCACCACCGGCAGATAACACTGAAGCTTTCTTT. Amino acid sequence: CASSPPADNTEAFF.

Written as DNA, the CDR3 is TGTGCCAGTAGGGGGGAGGTTTGGACAAACACCGGGGAGCTGTTTTTT. As protein: CASRGEVWTNTGELFF. The J gene is TRBJ2-2, the V gene TRBV19, with a weak D call TRBD2 (6 bases). Germline CDR1 is LNHDA and CDR2 is SQIVND (reference sequence). The CDR3 sequence is 16 residues long. V dropped 6 bases and J dropped 2 bases, with 16 bases sitting between them.

The chain employs TRBV18 and TRBJ2-2; 9 nucleotides align to TRBD1. V trimming: 3 bases; J trimming: 2 bases; junction bases outside the gene matches: 1. The CDR3 runs to 15 residues. The V gene's germline CDR1 is KGHSH and CDR2 LQKENI. CDR3 nucleotide sequence: TGTGCCAGCTCACCGGACAGGGGCAACACCGGGGAGCTGTTTTTT. Its translation: CASSPDRGNTGELFF.

The chain uses TRBV5-1 and TRBJ2-1; 9 nucleotides line up with TRBD1. This CDR3 is built from 14 residues. The V gene end was trimmed by 3 bases and the J gene end by 8 bases; junction bases not matched to a gene: 6. Per the germline V gene, CDR1 is SGHRS and CDR2 is YFSETQ. The CDR3 reads CASSSGQGVDEQFF. The CDR3 DNA is TGCGCCAGCAGCTCGGGACAGGGAGTCGATGAGCAGTTCTTC. Looking up the rest from reference TRBV5-1 and TRBJ2-1 gives the full variable domain: KAGVTQTPRYLIKTRGQQVTLSCSPISGHRSVSWYQQTPGQGLQFLFEYFSETQRNKGNFPGRFSGRQFSNSRSEMNVSTLELGDSALYLCASSSGQGVDEQFFGPGTRLTVL.

V usage is TRBV29-1 and J usage is TRBJ2-5; a weak D match, TRBD2 (5 bases). V was trimmed by 2 bases and J by 2 bases, leaving 9 bases between them. Germline V gives CDR1 SQVTM, CDR2 ANQGSEA. This CDR3 spans 13 amino acids. The CDR3 sequence is CSVEHGSQETQYF. As DNA, the CDR3 is TGCAGCGTTGAACATGGGAGTCAAGAGACCCAGTACTTC.

The rearrangement links TRBV7-8 to TRBJ1-3; 7 nucleotides align to TRBD1. Germline V gene data show CDR1 as SGHVS and CDR2 as FQNEAQ. This CDR3 has 16 residues. Trimming took 5 bases from V and 3 from J; bases not matched to a gene: 10. The CDR3 region has the DNA TGTGCCAGCAGCCCCACCCTAGACAGGGTTGGAAACACCATATATTTT. Residues: CASSPTLDRVGNTIYF.